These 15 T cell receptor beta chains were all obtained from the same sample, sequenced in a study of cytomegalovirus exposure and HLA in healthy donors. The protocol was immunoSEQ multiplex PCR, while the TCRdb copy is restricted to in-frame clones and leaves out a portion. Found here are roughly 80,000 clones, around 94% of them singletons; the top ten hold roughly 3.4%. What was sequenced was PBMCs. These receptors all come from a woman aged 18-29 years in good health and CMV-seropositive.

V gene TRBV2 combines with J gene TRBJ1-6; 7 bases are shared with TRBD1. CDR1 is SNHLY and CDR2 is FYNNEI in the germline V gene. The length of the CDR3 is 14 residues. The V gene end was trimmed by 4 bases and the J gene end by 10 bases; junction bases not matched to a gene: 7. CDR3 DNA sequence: TGTGCCAGCAGTGGACGACAGGGAAGCTCACCCCTCCACTTT. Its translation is CASSGRQGSSPLHF.

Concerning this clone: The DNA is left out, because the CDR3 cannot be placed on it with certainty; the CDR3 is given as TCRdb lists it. The CDR3 loop reads CASSSSTGVGEKLFF. V and J are TRBV6-5 and TRBJ1-4; the D call in the table, TRBD1, was not verified against the DNA. In germline, CDR1 is MNHEY, CDR2 SVGAGI. Inclusive of both ends, the CDR3 amounts to 15 amino acids.

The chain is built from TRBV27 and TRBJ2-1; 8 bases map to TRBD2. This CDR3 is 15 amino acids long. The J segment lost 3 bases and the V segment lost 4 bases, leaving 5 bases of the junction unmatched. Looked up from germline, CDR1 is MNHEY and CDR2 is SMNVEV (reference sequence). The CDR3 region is CASSSPLAGYNEQFF. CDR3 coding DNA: TGTGCCAGCAGTTCTCCCCTAGCGGGCTACAATGAGCAGTTCTTC.

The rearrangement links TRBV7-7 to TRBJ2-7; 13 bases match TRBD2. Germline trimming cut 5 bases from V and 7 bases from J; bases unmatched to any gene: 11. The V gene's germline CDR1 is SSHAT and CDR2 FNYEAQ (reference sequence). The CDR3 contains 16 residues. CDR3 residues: CASSAGLAGVMGEQYF. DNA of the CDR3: TGTGCCAGCAGCGCTGGACTAGCGGGAGTGATGGGGGAGCAGTACTTC.

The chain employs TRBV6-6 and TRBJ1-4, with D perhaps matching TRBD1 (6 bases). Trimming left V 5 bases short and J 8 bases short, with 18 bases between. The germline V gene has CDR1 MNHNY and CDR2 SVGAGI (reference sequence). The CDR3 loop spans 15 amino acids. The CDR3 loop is CASSPSGTQREKLFF. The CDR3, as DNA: TGTGCCAGCAGTCCCTCCGGGACACAGAGAGAAAAACTGTTTTTT.

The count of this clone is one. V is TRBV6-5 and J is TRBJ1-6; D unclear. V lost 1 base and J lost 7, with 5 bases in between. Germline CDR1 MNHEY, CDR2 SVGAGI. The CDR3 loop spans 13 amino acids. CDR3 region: CASSYLQNSPLHF. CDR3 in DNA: TGTGCCAGCAGTTACTTACAGAATTCACCCCTCCACTTT.

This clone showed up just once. The CDR3 here is CASRPGTGGLETQYF. CDR3 nucleotide sequence: TGTGCCAGCCGACCGGGGACAGGGGGTTTGGAGACCCAGTACTTC. The rearrangement joins TRBV2 to TRBJ2-5; 11 nucleotides align to TRBD1. In germline, CDR1 is SNHLY, CDR2 FYNNEI. V dropped 8 bases and J dropped 5; count of bases not matched to a gene: 10. The CDR3 contains 15 residues.

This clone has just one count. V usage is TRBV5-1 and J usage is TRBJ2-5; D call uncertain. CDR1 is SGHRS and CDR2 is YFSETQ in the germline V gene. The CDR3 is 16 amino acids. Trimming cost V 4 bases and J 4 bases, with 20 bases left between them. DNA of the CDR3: TGCGCCAGCAGCCCCAATCGGCAGGCAAACCTAGAGACCCAGTACTTC. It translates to CASSPNRQANLETQYF. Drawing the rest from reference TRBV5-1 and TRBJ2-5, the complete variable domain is KAGVTQTPRYLIKTRGQQVTLSCSPISGHRSVSWYQQTPGQGLQFLFEYFSETQRNKGNFPGRFSGRQFSNSRSEMNVSTLELGDSALYLCASSPNRQANLETQYFGPGTRLLVL.

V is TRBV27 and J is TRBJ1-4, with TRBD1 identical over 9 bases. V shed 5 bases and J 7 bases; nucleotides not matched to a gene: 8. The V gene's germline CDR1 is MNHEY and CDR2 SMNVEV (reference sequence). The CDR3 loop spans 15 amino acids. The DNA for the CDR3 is TGTGCCAGCAGTCCACGAAGGGACAGGGTTGAAAAACTGTTTTTT. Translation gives CASSPRRDRVEKLFF.

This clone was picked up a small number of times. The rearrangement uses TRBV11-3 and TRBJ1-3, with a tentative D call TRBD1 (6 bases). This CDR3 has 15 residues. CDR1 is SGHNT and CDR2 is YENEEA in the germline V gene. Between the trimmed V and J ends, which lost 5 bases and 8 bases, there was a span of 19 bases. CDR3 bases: TGTGCCAGCAGCGCAGGACAGCGAAGTGGGGACACCATATATTTT. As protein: CASSAGQRSGDTIYF.

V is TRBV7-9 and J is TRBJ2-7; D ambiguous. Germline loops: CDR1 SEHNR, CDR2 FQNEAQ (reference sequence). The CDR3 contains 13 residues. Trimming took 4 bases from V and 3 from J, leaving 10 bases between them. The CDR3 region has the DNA TGTGCCAGCAGCTCAACATATATCTACGAGCAGTACTTC. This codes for CASSSTYIYEQYF.

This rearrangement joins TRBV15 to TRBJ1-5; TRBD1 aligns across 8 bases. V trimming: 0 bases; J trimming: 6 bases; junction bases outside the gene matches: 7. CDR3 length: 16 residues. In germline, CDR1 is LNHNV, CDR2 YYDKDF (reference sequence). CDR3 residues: CATSRDPGQGGQPQHF. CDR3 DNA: TGTGCCACCAGCAGAGATCCCGGACAGGGAGGTCAGCCCCAGCATTTT.

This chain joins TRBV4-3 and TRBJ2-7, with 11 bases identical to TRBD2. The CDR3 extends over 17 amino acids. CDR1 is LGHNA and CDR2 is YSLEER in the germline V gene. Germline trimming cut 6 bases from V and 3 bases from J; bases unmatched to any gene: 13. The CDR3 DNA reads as TGCGCCAGCAGTCCCACGGGACTAGCGGACCCAAGCTACGAGCAGTACTTC. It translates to CASSPTGLADPSYEQYF.

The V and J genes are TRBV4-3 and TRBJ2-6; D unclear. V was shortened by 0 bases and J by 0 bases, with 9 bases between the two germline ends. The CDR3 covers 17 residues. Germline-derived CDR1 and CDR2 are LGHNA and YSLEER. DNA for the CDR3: TGCGCCAGCAGCCAAGATCGACTGCTCTCTGGGGCCAACGTCCTGACTTTC. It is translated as CASSQDRLLSGANVLTF.

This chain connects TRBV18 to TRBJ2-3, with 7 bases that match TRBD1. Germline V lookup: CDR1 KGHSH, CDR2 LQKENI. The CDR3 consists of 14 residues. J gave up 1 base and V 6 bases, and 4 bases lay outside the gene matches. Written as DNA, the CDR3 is TGTGCCAGCTCGCTCACAGGGGGCACAGATACGCAGTATTTT. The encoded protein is CASSLTGGTDTQYF.